The 3 T cell receptor beta chains in this list originate from one sample, sequenced in a study of OX40 agonist ivuxolimab in advanced cancers. Sequencing used immunoSEQ multiplex PCR; TCRdb keeps in-frame clones, though not all of them. The sample has fewer than 100,000 clones; less than 85% are singletons. The sample was CD4+ or CD8+ T cells sorted from blood, taken in a trial of the OX40 agonist ivuxolimab. The receptors originated from an adult with an advanced solid tumor such as melanoma, head and neck, liver or kidney cancer.

This chain joins TRBV5-6 and TRBJ2-7; TRBD2 matches at 11 bases. V shed 3 bases and J 4 bases; nucleotides not matched to a gene: 6. The CDR3 is 15 amino acids. Germline V gene sequence: CDR1 SGHDT, CDR2 YYEEEE. CDR3 region: CASSSLLAGVYEQYF. The CDR3 nucleotides read TGTGCCAGCAGCTCGTTACTAGCGGGAGTTTACGAGCAGTACTTC.

This chain joins TRBV30 and TRBJ1-3; weak D call: TRBD1 (6 bases). The V gene's germline CDR1 is GTSNPN and CDR2 SVGIG (reference sequence). V lost 3 bases and J 2 bases, leaving 11 bases between the germline ends. The CDR3 consists of 14 residues. In DNA form, the CDR3 reads TGTGCCTGGAGAAAACAGGGAGCTGGAAACACCATATATTTT. Translation: CAWRKQGAGNTIYF.

The gene calls are TRBV4-1 and TRBJ1-6, with a tentative D call TRBD1 (5 bases). The CDR3 is 18 residues long. The germline CDR1 and CDR2 sequences are MGHRA and YSYEKL. V dropped 1 base and J dropped 1 base, with 14 bases sitting between them. CDR3 residues: CASSQGVRESSYNSPLHF. The CDR3 DNA follows: TGCGCCAGCAGCCAAGGTGTCAGGGAGAGTTCCTATAATTCACCCCTCCACTTT.